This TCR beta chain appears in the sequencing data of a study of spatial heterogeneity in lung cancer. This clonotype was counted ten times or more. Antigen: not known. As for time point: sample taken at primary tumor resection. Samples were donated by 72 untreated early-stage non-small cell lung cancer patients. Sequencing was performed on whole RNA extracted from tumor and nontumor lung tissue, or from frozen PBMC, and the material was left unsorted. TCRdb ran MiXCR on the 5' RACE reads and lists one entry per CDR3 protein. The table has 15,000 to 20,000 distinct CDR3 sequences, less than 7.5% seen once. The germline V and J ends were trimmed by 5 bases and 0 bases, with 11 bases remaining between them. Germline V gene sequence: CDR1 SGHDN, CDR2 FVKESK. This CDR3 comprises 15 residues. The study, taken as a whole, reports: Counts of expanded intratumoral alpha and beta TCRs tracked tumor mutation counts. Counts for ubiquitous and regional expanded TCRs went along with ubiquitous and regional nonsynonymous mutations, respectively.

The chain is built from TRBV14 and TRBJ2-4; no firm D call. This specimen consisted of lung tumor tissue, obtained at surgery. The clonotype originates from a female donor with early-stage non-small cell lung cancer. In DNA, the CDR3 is TGTGCCAGCAGCAGGAACACGGTAGCCAAAAACATTCAGTACTTC. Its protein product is CASSRNTVAKNIQYF.